Listed below are T cell receptor beta chains from one sample, sequenced in a study of CD8+CD57+ T cells in acquired aplastic anemia. TCRdb analysed the reads with MiXCR anew, one entry per CDR3 protein. The sample comprises 200,000 to 300,000 distinct CDR3 sequences, 70% to 85% of which are singletons, and 35% to 50% rests with the top ten. The source material was sorted CD4+, CD8+, or CD8+CD57+ T cells (not recorded which) from PBMCs. Every receptor here comes from a human donor with aplastic anemia. Each CDR3 is given with its conserved first and last residue. The order of the fields is clone size, J gene, D gene, V gene, CDR3 protein, CDR3 DNA. The D gene is left open where the match is weak. For some rows the clone size is stated as once, few or many, or as a class when expanded; others skip it.

clone_size: -
j_call: TRBJ1-1
d_call: TRBD1
v_call: TRBV25-1
cdr3_aa: CASGTGVGTEAFF
cdr3_nt: TGTGCCAGCGGTACAGGGGTCGGCACTGAAGCTTTCTTT

clone_size: -
j_call: TRBJ1-1
d_call: -
v_call: TRBV7-3
cdr3_aa: CASSLARTGHTEAFF
cdr3_nt: TGTGCCAGCAGCTTAGCTCGCACAGGGCACACTGAAGCTTTCTTT

clone_size: -
j_call: TRBJ1-1
d_call: -
v_call: TRBV7-4
cdr3_aa: CASSLDLIRYAEDFF
cdr3_nt: TGTGCCAGCAGCTTAGATCTGATACGGTATGCTGAAGATTTCTTT

clone_size: -
j_call: TRBJ2-1
d_call: -
v_call: TRBV19
cdr3_aa: CASSSTGSSYNEQFF
cdr3_nt: TGTGCCAGTAGCTCGACGGGGAGTTCTTACAATGAGCAGTTCTTC

clone_size: once
j_call: TRBJ1-2
d_call: -
v_call: TRBV7-8
cdr3_aa: CASSQGVAGGTTF
cdr3_nt: -

clone_size: -
j_call: TRBJ2-3
d_call: TRBD2
v_call: TRBV9
cdr3_aa: CASSLAGGNDGEYF
cdr3_nt: TGTGCCAGCAGCTTAGCGGGAGGTAACGATGGGGAGTATTTT

clone_size: once
j_call: TRBJ2-5
d_call: TRBD2
v_call: TRBV10-2
cdr3_aa: CASSSSSGGAVTQYF
cdr3_nt: TGTGCCAGCAGTTCGTCTAGCGGGGGGGCAGTGACCCAGTACTTC

clone_size: many
j_call: TRBJ1-1
d_call: -
v_call: TRBV5-6
cdr3_aa: CASSLDMAGNTEAFF
cdr3_nt: TGTGCCAGCAGCTTGGATATGGCAGGGAACACTGAAGCTTTCTTT

clone_size: -
j_call: TRBJ1-6
d_call: -
v_call: TRBV7-3
cdr3_aa: CASSLGGGDPSPLHF
cdr3_nt: TGTGCCAGCAGCCTCGGGGGGGGGGACCCTTCACCCCTCCACTTT

clone_size: many
j_call: TRBJ2-1
d_call: TRBD2
v_call: TRBV2
cdr3_aa: CASSESWSGGTEQFF
cdr3_nt: TGTGCCAGCAGTGAATCATGGAGCGGGGGAACGGAGCAGTTCTTC

clone_size: -
j_call: TRBJ2-5
d_call: TRBD1
v_call: TRBV7-9
cdr3_aa: CAGQGPRETQNYETQYF
cdr3_nt: TGTGCCGGACAGGGGCCTAGGGAGACCCAGAACTATGAGACCCAGTACTTC

clone_size: -
j_call: TRBJ2-7
d_call: -
v_call: TRBV7-3
cdr3_aa: CASSSRDQMKQFF
cdr3_nt: TGTGCCAGCAGCTCCCGCGACCAGATGAAACAATTCTTC

clone_size: -
j_call: TRBJ2-3
d_call: -
v_call: TRBV7-8
cdr3_aa: CASSLAQGTHTF
cdr3_nt: TGTGCCAGCAGCTTAGCCCAAGGGACCCATACGTTT

clone_size: -
j_call: TRBJ2-2
d_call: TRBD2
v_call: TRBV7-8
cdr3_aa: CASSLRTSSNTGELFF
cdr3_nt: TGTGCCAGCAGCCTCCGGACTAGCAGTAACACCGGGGAGCTGTTTTTT

clone_size: -
j_call: TRBJ2-1
d_call: TRBD2
v_call: TRBV7-2
cdr3_aa: CASSLALAGVEQFF
cdr3_nt: TGTGCCAGCAGCTTAGCCCTAGCGGGGGTTGAGCAGTTCTTC

clone_size: many
j_call: TRBJ2-3
d_call: -
v_call: TRBV6-5
cdr3_aa: CASTPAGAGPQGDTQYF
cdr3_nt: TGTGCCAGCACTCCCGCGGGTGCGGGGCCCCAGGGAGATACGCAGTATTTT

clone_size: -
j_call: TRBJ2-3
d_call: -
v_call: TRBV2
cdr3_aa: CASSDRGVDAQYF
cdr3_nt: TGTGCCAGCAGTGATAGGGGGGTAGATGCGCAGTATTTT

clone_size: once
j_call: TRBJ2-3
d_call: TRBD2
v_call: TRBV9
cdr3_aa: CASSLAGLNTTQYF
cdr3_nt: TGTGCCAGCAGCTTAGCGGGGTTGAACACTACGCAGTATTTT

clone_size: -
j_call: TRBJ2-5
d_call: -
v_call: TRBV12-3/TRBV12-4
cdr3_aa: CASSPGGQETQYF
cdr3_nt: TGTGCCAGCAGCCCAGGAGGGCAAGAGACCCAGTACTTC

clone_size: -
j_call: TRBJ2-7
d_call: -
v_call: TRBV29-1
cdr3_aa: CSVKPTGTGYEQYF
cdr3_nt: TGCAGCGTTAAGCCGACAGGCACCGGATACGAGCAGTACTTC

clone_size: -
j_call: TRBJ2-5
d_call: -
v_call: TRBV7-3
cdr3_aa: CASSLSGGEQDEAF
cdr3_nt: TGTGCCAGCAGCTTATCAGGCGGAGAGCAAGATGAAGCTTTC

clone_size: -
j_call: TRBJ1-2
d_call: TRBD1
v_call: TRBV7-8
cdr3_aa: CASSHGLAGGYYGYTF
cdr3_nt: TGCGCCAGCAGCCACGGTCTAGCAGGGGGGTACTATGGCTACACCTTC